Listed below are T cell receptor beta chains from one sample, sequenced in a study of lymphopenia after photon versus proton radiotherapy. The assay was immunoSEQ multiplex PCR, and TCRdb's table has in-frame clones only and misses some. The top ten clones hold 5% to 5.5% of a sample with about 26,000 clones, about 85% of them seen once. Sequenced material: peripheral blood, taken from a patient treated with photon-based radiotherapy. The receptor source for this set is a man between 25 and 39 years old with gastric cancer. Both conserved end residues are part of each CDR3. D genes are given only for firm matches. A clone size is listed for some rows: how often the clone was seen (once, few, many), or a class if it is expanded.

d_call	clone_size	v_call	j_call	cdr3_aa	cdr3_nt
TRBD1	.	TRBV5-1	TRBJ2-3	CASSYLQGAKDTQYF	TGCGCCAGCAGCTACTTACAGGGGGCAAAAGATACGCAGTATTTT
.	.	TRBV29-1	TRBJ2-2	CSVVIRNTGELFF	TGCAGCGTTGTCATTCGAAACACCGGGGAGCTGTTTTTT
.	.	TRBV19	TRBJ2-4	CASSPGRSLAKNIQYF	TGTGCCAGTAGCCCCGGACGGTCCCTAGCCAAAAACATTCAGTACTTC
TRBD2	.	TRBV4-3	TRBJ2-7	CASSLTSGTYEQYF	TGCGCCAGCAGCCTTACTAGCGGGACCTACGAGCAGTACTTC
TRBD1	.	TRBV27	TRBJ2-5	CASSIDREETQYF	TGTGCCAGCAGTATTGACAGGGAAGAGACCCAGTACTTC
TRBD2	.	TRBV4-1	TRBJ2-1	CASTSSPGLAGKVQFF	TGCGCCAGCACCTCTTCCCCGGGACTAGCGGGAAAGGTGCAGTTCTTC
.	.	TRBV29-1	TRBJ2-5	CSVARGPQETQYF	TGCAGCGTTGCTAGAGGCCCCCAAGAGACCCAGTACTTC
TRBD2	.	TRBV27	TRBJ2-7	CASSSGTIYEQYF	TGTGCCAGCAGTTCCGGGACTATTTACGAGCAGTACTTC
.	.	TRBV7-8	TRBJ2-7	CASSLAGRVGYEQYF	TGTGCCAGCAGCTTAGCCGGCAGGGTCGGCTACGAGCAGTACTTC
.	.	TRBV15	TRBJ1-6	CATSREGENSPLHF	TGTGCCACCAGCAGAGAAGGGGAGAATTCACCCCTCCACTTT
.	.	TRBV21-1	TRBJ2-7	CASSKGRGWSYEQYF	TGTGCCAGCAGCAAAGGCAGGGGATGGTCCTACGAGCAGTACTTC
TRBD2	.	TRBV5-4	TRBJ2-2	CASSLAGGITGELFF	TGTGCCAGCAGCTTAGCGGGAGGAATCACCGGGGAGCTGTTTTTT
TRBD2	once	TRBV19	TRBJ2-3	CASSRGLAADTQYF	TGTGCCAGTAGTCGAGGACTAGCGGCTGATACGCAGTATTTT
.	.	TRBV6-5	TRBJ1-2	CASSSTGDYGYTF	TGTGCCAGCAGTTCGACGGGGGACTATGGCTACACCTTC
.	few	TRBV10-1	TRBJ2-1	CASSPGRKNEQFF	TGCGCCAGCAGCCCCGGACGGAAAAATGAGCAGTTCTTC
TRBD1	.	TRBV11-3	TRBJ2-7	CASSSRGTGGYEQYF	TGTGCCAGCAGCTCACGGGGGACAGGGGGCTACGAGCAGTACTTC
.	.	TRBV2	TRBJ1-1	CASSRLERGSFF	TGTGCCAGCAGTCGACTTGAACGTGGGTCTTTCTTT
TRBD1	.	TRBV2	TRBJ2-3	CASKGTGTDTQYF	TGTGCCAGCAAGGGGACAGGTACAGATACGCAGTATTTT
.	.	TRBV11-1	TRBJ2-7	CASSLGTIPSYEQYF	TGTGCCAGCAGCTTAGGGACTATCCCTTCCTACGAGCAGTACTTC
.	.	TRBV12-5	TRBJ2-7	CASGFRGFGGRSEQYF	TGTGCTAGTGGTTTTAGGGGCTTCGGAGGACGGAGCGAGCAGTACTTC
.	.	TRBV9	TRBJ1-6	CASSVDGGQRSPLHF	TGTGCCAGCAGCGTAGATGGAGGGCAGCGGTCACCCCTCCACTTT
.	.	TRBV6-6	TRBJ2-1	CASSYFSGPGDEQFF	TGTGCCAGCAGTTACTTCTCCGGGCCAGGCGATGAGCAGTTCTTC
.	.	TRBV21-1	TRBJ1-6	CASSKDSAYNSPLHF	TGTGCCAGCAGCAAAGACTCAGCTTATAATTCACCCCTCCACTTT
.	.	TRBV4-3	TRBJ2-2	CASSQVVNTGELFF	TGCGCCAGCAGCCAAGTCGTGAACACCGGGGAGCTGTTTTTT
.	.	TRBV15	TRBJ2-1	CATSRGNSLNEQFF	TGTGCCACCAGCAGAGGGAACAGCCTGAATGAGCAGTTCTTC
TRBD1	.	TRBV5-1	TRBJ1-6	CASSLEGTGGSPLHF	TGCGCCAGCAGCTTGGAAGGGACAGGGGGATCACCCCTCCACTTT
.	.	TRBV11-2	TRBJ2-6	CASSPIMAGTGGANVLTF	TGTGCCAGCAGCCCGATTATGGCGGGTACGGGGGGGGCCAACGTCCTGACTTTC
.	.	TRBV25-1	TRBJ1-2	CASSELGKSGFSGYTF	TGTGCCAGCAGTGAATTGGGTAAATCGGGCTTCAGCGGCTACACCTTC
TRBD1	.	TRBV7-7	TRBJ2-5	CASSTGVDQETQYF	TGTGCCAGCAGCACAGGGGTGGACCAAGAGACCCAGTACTTC
TRBD2	.	TRBV6-4	TRBJ2-3	CASSDGGRDTDTQYF	TGTGCCAGCAGTGACGGAGGGAGGGACACAGATACGCAGTATTTT
TRBD2	.	TRBV6-5	TRBJ2-1	CASSPLAGAYNEQFF	TGTGCCAGCAGTCCCCTAGCGGGGGCCTACAATGAGCAGTTCTTC
.	.	TRBV27	TRBJ1-1	CASSVQGDTEAFF	TGTGCCAGCAGCGTTCAGGGAGACACTGAAGCTTTCTTT
TRBD2	few	TRBV10-3	TRBJ2-7	CAISGGAGGPREQYF	TGTGCCATCAGTGGAGGAGCGGGAGGGCCCAGGGAGCAGTACTTC
.	.	TRBV6-6	TRBJ1-3	CASSYFDRSSGNTIYF	TGTGCCAGCAGTTATTTTGACAGGAGCTCTGGAAACACCATATATTTT
TRBD1	.	TRBV10-2	TRBJ1-2	CASSEYRGGDGYTF	TGCGCCAGCAGCGAATACAGGGGGGGTGATGGCTACACCTTC
.	.	TRBV28	TRBJ2-7	CASSPPSYEQYF	TGTGCCAGCAGTCCTCCCTCCTACGAGCAGTACTTC
TRBD2	.	TRBV7-2	TRBJ2-5	CASSLAGQTSVLETQYF	TGTGCCAGCAGCCTAGCGGGTCAGACTTCGGTTTTAGAGACCCAGTACTTC